Listed below are T cell receptor beta chains from one sample, sequenced in a study of PD-L1 blockade in urothelial cancer. Clones were sequenced by immunoSEQ multiplex PCR, and TCRdb holds only the in-frame ones, with some missing. This sample has tens of thousands of clones, with 80% to 90% found just once. The material sequenced was PBMCs, taken around atezolizumab (anti-PD-L1) treatment. Every receptor here comes from a man between 65 and 79 years old with urothelial cancer. The CDR3 runs from the conserved cysteine through the conserved F or W. The D gene is left open where the match is weak. The size field is filled for only some rows; it gives once, few, many or a size class.

>TRBV5-6|NA|NA|TRBJ2-5
CASSLAGMETQYF
TGTGCCAGCAGCTTGGCGGGGATGGAGACCCAGTACTTC
>TRBV27|few|NA|TRBJ2-7
CASSLSHSSYEQYF
TGTGCCAGCAGTTTATCGCACAGCTCCTACGAGCAGTACTTC
>TRBV30|NA|TRBD2|TRBJ2-7
CAWSDGRFEQYF
TGTGCCTGGAGTGACGGGAGGTTCGAGCAGTACTTC
>TRBV14|once|NA|TRBJ2-1
CASSQDRRDEQFF
TGTGCCAGCAGCCAAGATCGGCGGGACGAGCAGTTCTTC
>TRBV7-9|few|TRBD1|TRBJ1-1
CASSFLGGGQGATFF
TGTGCCAGCAGCTTCTTAGGGGGCGGGCAGGGGGCAACTTTCTTT
>TRBV4-1|NA|TRBD2|TRBJ2-2
CASSQDMAGGTTGELFF
TGCGCCAGCAGCCAAGATATGGCGGGAGGGACCACCGGGGAGCTGTTTTTT
>TRBV6-6|NA|TRBD1|TRBJ2-2
CASSYDRVRTGELFF
TGTGCCAGCAGTTACGACAGGGTGAGAACCGGGGAGCTGTTTTTT
>TRBV6-1|NA|NA|TRBJ2-7
CASSERVGPGYEQYF
TGTGCCAGCAGTGAAAGGGTAGGCCCGGGATACGAGCAGTACTTC
>TRBV11-3|NA|TRBD2|TRBJ2-5
CASSFFTAGEDRETQYF
TGTGCCAGCAGCTTCTTTACAGCGGGGGAAGATCGAGAGACCCAGTACTTC
>TRBV5-1|NA|NA|TRBJ1-1
CASSLNRDNTEAFF
TGCGCCAGCAGCTTAAACAGGGACAACACTGAAGCTTTCTTT
>TRBV30|NA|NA|TRBJ1-3
CAWSGLSGNTIYF
TGTGCCTGGAGTGGACTTTCTGGAAACACCATATATTTT
>TRBV11-2|NA|TRBD2|TRBJ2-1
CASSLPSGNNEQFF
TGTGCCAGCAGCTTACCTAGCGGGAATAATGAGCAGTTCTTC
>TRBV5-4|NA|TRBD1|TRBJ2-5
CATRDRTQTGETQYF
TGTGCCACTCGGGACAGGACCCAAACGGGAGAGACCCAGTACTTC
>TRBV30|many|NA|TRBJ1-1
CAWSGVNTEAFF
TGTGCCTGGAGTGGCGTGAACACTGAAGCTTTCTTT
>TRBV27|NA|TRBD1|TRBJ2-2
CASSSQDRGWTGELFF
TGTGCCAGCAGCAGCCAGGACAGGGGCTGGACCGGGGAGCTGTTTTTT
>TRBV11-1|NA|TRBD2|TRBJ2-1
CASKTGTSGGSSYNEQFF
TGTGCCAGCAAAACCGGGACTAGCGGGGGCAGCTCCTACAATGAGCAGTTCTTC
>TRBV5-4|NA|NA|TRBJ1-2
CASSSHRDRLPYGYTF
TGTGCCAGCAGTTCTCACAGGGACCGGCTTCCCTATGGCTACACCTTC
>TRBV7-3|few|TRBD2|TRBJ2-1
CANILEKRGVGNEQFF
TGTGCCAACATACTAGAGAAGCGGGGGGTAGGCAATGAGCAGTTCTTC
>TRBV6-5|NA|TRBD2|TRBJ2-3
CASRQGLAGDTQYF
TGTGCCAGCAGGCAGGGACTAGCTGGAGATACGCAGTATTTT
>TRBV7-3|NA|NA|TRBJ2-2
CASSLTRGPGELFF
TGTGCCAGCAGCTTAACCAGGGGTCCCGGGGAGCTGTTTTTT
>TRBV7-9|NA|NA|TRBJ2-7
CASSSDTSYEQYF
TGTGCCAGCAGCTCGGACACGTCCTACGAGCAGTACTTC
>TRBV7-9|NA|NA|TRBJ1-5
CASSLGGLSNQPQHF
TGTGCCAGCAGCTTAGGGGGACTGAGCAATCAGCCCCAGCATTTT
>TRBV6-5|once|NA|TRBJ1-5
CASSPAGGSNQPQHF
TGTGCCAGCAGTCCCGCAGGAGGGAGCAATCAGCCCCAGCATTTT
>TRBV18|NA|NA|TRBJ2-1
CASSPRQGSSYNEQFF
TGTGCCAGCTCACCGAGGCAGGGAAGCTCCTACAATGAGCAGTTCTTC
>TRBV5-8|NA|TRBD1|TRBJ1-4
CASSLTGRSEKLFF
TGTGCCAGCAGCCTGACAGGGAGGAGTGAAAAACTGTTTTTT
>TRBV15|NA|TRBD1|TRBJ2-6
CATSRGQGTGANVLTF
TGTGCCACCAGCAGAGGACAGGGGACCGGGGCCAACGTCCTGACTTTC
>TRBV7-9|NA|NA|TRBJ2-3
CASSLALGGVTDTQYF
TGTGCCAGCAGCTTAGCGCTAGGAGGGGTCACAGATACGCAGTATTTT
>TRBV10-2|once|TRBD2|TRBJ2-7
CASSLAGGEEQYF
TGCGCCAGCAGTCTAGCGGGGGGAGAAGAGCAGTACTTC
>TRBV5-1|NA|NA|TRBJ1-2
CASSSYLSGLGGYTF
TGCGCCAGCAGCTCCTATCTATCCGGGTTGGGTGGCTACACCTTC
>TRBV7-6|NA|NA|TRBJ2-6
CASSLGGAGANVLTF
TGTGCCAGCAGCTTAGGGGGAGCCGGGGCCAACGTCCTGACTTTC
>TRBV2|NA|TRBD1|TRBJ2-2
CASSGQGARTGELFF
TGTGCCAGCAGCGGACAGGGGGCGCGAACCGGGGAGCTGTTTTTT
>TRBV5-6|NA|NA|TRBJ1-6
CASSLPRGANSPLHF
TGTGCCAGCAGCTTGCCACGGGGGGCCAATTCACCCCTCCACTTT
>TRBV25-1|NA|NA|TRBJ2-2
CASSEAGSNTGELFF
TGTGCCAGCAGTGAGGCGGGCTCGAACACCGGGGAGCTGTTTTTT
>TRBV7-2|NA|NA|TRBJ2-1
CASSSDHADEQFF
TGTGCCAGCAGCTCAGATCATGCCGATGAGCAGTTCTTC
>TRBV7-2|few|TRBD1|TRBJ1-4
CASSSGGQGAYEKLFF
TGTGCCAGCAGCTCGGGGGGACAGGGGGCCTATGAAAAACTGTTTTTT
>TRBV19|NA|TRBD1|TRBJ1-2
CASSASRGQGAGYTF
TGTGCCAGTAGTGCCTCTCGGGGGCAGGGGGCAGGCTACACCTTC
>TRBV5-1|NA|NA|TRBJ2-1
CASSSQQGSNEQFF
TGCGCCAGCAGCTCTCAACAGGGCTCCAATGAGCAGTTCTTC
>TRBV11-3|NA|NA|TRBJ2-7
CASSPMAGAAYEQYF
TGTGCCAGCAGCCCCATGGCAGGGGCGGCCTACGAGCAGTACTTC
>TRBV2|NA|NA|TRBJ1-2
CASQTEWGDYGYTF
TGTGCCAGCCAAACAGAGTGGGGAGACTATGGCTACACCTTC
>TRBV11-3|NA|TRBD2|TRBJ2-2
CASSWGSGTILTGELFF
TGTGCCAGCAGCTGGGGTTCCGGGACTATTCTTACCGGGGAGCTGTTTTTT
>TRBV11-2|NA|TRBD1|TRBJ1-2
CASSLDLRTGGGDNYGYTF
TGTGCCAGCAGCTTAGATCTGAGGACAGGGGGAGGGGATAACTATGGCTACACCTTC
>TRBV7-3|once|NA|TRBJ1-1
CASSSGRGGNTEAFF
TGTGCCAGCAGCTCCGGGAGGGGAGGAAACACTGAAGCTTTCTTT
>TRBV5-6|NA|TRBD2|TRBJ2-7
CASTSDGRALGNEQYF
TGTGCCAGCACCAGCGACGGGAGGGCCCTCGGGAACGAGCAGTACTTC
>TRBV18|NA|NA|TRBJ1-4
CASSPQEGSANEKLFF
TGTGCCAGCTCACCACAGGAGGGCTCGGCTAATGAAAAACTGTTTTTT
>TRBV5-1|NA|NA|TRBJ1-2
CASSLGGEDGYTF
TGCGCCAGCAGCTTAGGCGGTGAGGATGGCTACACCTTC
>TRBV19|NA|NA|TRBJ1-5
CASSMGRSSNQPQHF
TGTGCCAGTAGTATGGGCAGGTCGTCTAATCAGCCCCAGCATTTT
>TRBV27|NA|NA|TRBJ1-6
CASSLLGGDNSPLHF
TGTGCCAGCAGTTTACTGGGGGGGGATAATTCACCCCTCCACTTT
>TRBV7-9|NA|TRBD1|TRBJ2-7
CASSSFWGTGEVYEQYF
TGTGCCAGCAGTTCTTTCTGGGGGACAGGGGAAGTGTACGAGCAGTACTTC
>TRBV2|NA|NA|TRBJ1-1
CASSEGGQGLTEAFF
TGTGCCAGCAGTGAAGGAGGGCAGGGGTTGACTGAAGCTTTCTTT
>TRBV4-2|NA|NA|TRBJ2-7
CASSQVADLTYEQYF
TGTGCCAGCAGCCAAGTGGCTGATCTGACCTACGAGCAGTACTTC
>TRBV15|NA|TRBD1|TRBJ1-2
CATSEGTAYYGYTF
TGTGCCACCAGCGAAGGGACAGCATACTATGGCTACACCTTC
>TRBV30|NA|TRBD2|TRBJ2-1
CAWSMSGRYNEQFF
TGTGCCTGGAGTATGAGCGGGAGGTACAATGAGCAGTTCTTC
>TRBV7-2|NA|TRBD2|TRBJ2-5
CASSPQRETETQYF
TGTGCCAGCAGCCCCCAGCGGGAGACGGAGACCCAGTACTTC